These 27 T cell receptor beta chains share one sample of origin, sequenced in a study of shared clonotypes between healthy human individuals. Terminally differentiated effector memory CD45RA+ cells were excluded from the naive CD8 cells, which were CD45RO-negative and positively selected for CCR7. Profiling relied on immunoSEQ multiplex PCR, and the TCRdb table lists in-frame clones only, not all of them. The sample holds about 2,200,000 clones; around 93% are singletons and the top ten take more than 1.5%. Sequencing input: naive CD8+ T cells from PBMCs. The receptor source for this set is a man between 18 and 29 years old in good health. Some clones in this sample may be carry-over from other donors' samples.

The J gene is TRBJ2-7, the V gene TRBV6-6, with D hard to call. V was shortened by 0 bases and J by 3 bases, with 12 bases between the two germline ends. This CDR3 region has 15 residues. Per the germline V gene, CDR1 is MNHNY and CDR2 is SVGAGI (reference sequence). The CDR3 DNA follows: TGTGCCAGCAGTTACTCCATAGGAAACGACTACGAGCAGTACTTC. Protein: CASSYSIGNDYEQYF.

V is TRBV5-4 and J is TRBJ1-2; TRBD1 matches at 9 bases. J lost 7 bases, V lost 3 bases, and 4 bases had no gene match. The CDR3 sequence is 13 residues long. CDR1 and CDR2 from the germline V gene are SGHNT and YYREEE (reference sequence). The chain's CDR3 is CASSSTGGGGYTF. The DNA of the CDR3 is TGTGCCAGCAGCTCGACAGGGGGTGGTGGCTACACCTTC.

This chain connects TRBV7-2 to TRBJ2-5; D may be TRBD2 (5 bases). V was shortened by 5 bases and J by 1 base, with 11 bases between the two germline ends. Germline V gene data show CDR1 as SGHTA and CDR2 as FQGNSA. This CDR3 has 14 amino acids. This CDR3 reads CASSIGLLQETQYF. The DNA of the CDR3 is TGTGCCAGCAGCATCGGACTCCTCCAAGAGACCCAGTACTTC. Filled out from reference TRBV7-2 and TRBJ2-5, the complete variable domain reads GAGVSQSPSNKVTEKGKDVELRCDPISGHTALYWYRQSLGQGLEFLIYFQGNSAPDKSGLPSDRFSAERTGGSVSTLTIQRTQQEDSAVYLCASSIGLLQETQYFGPGTRLLVL.

The CDR3 region is CASSLLGAREQYF. For the CDR3, the DNA is TGTGCCAGCAGTTTATTGGGGGCGCGCGAGCAGTACTTC. This chain links TRBV27 with TRBJ2-7, with D possibly TRBD1 on 6 matching bases. Germline V CDR1 and CDR2: MNHEY, SMNVEV (reference sequence). V was trimmed by 1 base and J by 6 bases, leaving 10 bases between them. The CDR3 extends over 13 amino acids.

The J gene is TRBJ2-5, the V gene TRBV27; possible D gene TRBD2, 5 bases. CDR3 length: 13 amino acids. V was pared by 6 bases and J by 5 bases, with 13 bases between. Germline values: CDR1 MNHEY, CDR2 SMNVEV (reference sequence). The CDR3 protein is CASRAGRRETQYF. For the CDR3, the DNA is TGTGCCAGCAGGGCGGGCCGGCGCGAGACCCAGTACTTC.

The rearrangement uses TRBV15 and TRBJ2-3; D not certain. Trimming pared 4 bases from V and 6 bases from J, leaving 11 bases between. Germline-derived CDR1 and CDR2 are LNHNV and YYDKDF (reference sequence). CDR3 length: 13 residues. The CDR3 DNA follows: TGTGCCACCAGCATGACTGAGAGCGATACGCAGTATTTT. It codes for CATSMTESDTQYF.

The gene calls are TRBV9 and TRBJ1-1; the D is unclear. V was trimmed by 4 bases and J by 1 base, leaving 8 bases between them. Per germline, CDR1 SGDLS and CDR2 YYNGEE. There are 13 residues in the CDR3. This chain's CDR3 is CASSYLKNTEAFF. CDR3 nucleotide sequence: TGTGCCAGCAGCTACCTCAAGAACACTGAAGCTTTCTTT. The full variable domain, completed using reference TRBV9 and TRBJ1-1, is DSGVTQTPKHLITATGQRVTLRCSPRSGDLSVYWYQQSLDQGLQFLIQYYNGEERAKGNILERFSAQQFPDLHSELNLSSLELGDSALYFCASSYLKNTEAFFGQGTRLTVV.

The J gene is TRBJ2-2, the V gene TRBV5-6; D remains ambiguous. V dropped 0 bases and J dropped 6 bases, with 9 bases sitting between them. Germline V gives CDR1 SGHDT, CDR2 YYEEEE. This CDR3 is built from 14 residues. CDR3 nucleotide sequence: TGTGCCAGCAGCTTGGAAGAAACCCCCGGGGAGCTGTTTTTT. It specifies CASSLEETPGELFF.

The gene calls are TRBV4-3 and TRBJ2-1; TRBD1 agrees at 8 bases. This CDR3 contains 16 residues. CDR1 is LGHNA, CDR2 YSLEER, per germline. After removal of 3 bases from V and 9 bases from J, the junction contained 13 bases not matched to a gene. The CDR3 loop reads CASSQDNQGAVSEQFF. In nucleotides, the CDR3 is TGCGCCAGCAGCCAGGATAACCAGGGGGCGGTAAGTGAGCAGTTCTTC.

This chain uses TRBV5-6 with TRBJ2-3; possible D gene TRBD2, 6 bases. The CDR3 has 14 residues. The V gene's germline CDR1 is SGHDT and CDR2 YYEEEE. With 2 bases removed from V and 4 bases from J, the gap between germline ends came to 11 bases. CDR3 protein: CASSFSWGADTQYF. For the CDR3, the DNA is TGTGCCAGCAGCTTCTCCTGGGGGGCAGATACGCAGTATTTT.

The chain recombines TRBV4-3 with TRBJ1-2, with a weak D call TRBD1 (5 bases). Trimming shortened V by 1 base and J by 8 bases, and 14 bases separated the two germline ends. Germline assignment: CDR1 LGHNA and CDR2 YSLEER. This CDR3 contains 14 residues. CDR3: CASSQAGRVGGYTF. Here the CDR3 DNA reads TGCGCCAGCAGCCAAGCGGGCAGGGTGGGAGGCTACACCTTC.

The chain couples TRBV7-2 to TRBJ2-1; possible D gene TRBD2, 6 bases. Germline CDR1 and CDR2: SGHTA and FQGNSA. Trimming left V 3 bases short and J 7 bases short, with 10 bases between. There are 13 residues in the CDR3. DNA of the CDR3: TGTGCCAGCAGCTTGGGACTTTGGAATGAGCAGTTCTTC. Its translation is CASSLGLWNEQFF.

CDR3 protein: CASSSTGSNQPQHF. CDR3 bases: TGTGCCAGCAGCTCGACAGGCTCGAATCAGCCCCAGCATTTT. The genes are TRBV5-6 and TRBJ1-5; tentatively, D is TRBD1 (6 bases). Trimming cost V 3 bases and J 4 bases, with 11 bases left between them. The germline CDR1 and CDR2 sequences are SGHDT and YYEEEE. The CDR3 loop spans 14 amino acids.

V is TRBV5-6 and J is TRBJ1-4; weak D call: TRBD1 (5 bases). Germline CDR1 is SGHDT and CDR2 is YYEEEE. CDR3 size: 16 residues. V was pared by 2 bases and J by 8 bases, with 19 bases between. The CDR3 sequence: CASSLFRDGGQEKLFF. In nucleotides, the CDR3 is TGTGCCAGCAGCTTATTCAGGGACGGTGGGCAGGAAAAACTGTTTTTT.

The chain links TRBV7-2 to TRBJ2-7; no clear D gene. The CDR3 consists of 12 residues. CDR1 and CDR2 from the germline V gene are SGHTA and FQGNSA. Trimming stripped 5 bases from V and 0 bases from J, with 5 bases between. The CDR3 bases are TGTGCCAGCAGCCAGAGCTCCTACGAGCAGTACTTC. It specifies CASSQSSYEQYF. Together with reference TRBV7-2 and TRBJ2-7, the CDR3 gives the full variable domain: GAGVSQSPSNKVTEKGKDVELRCDPISGHTALYWYRQSLGQGLEFLIYFQGNSAPDKSGLPSDRFSAERTGGSVSTLTIQRTQQEDSAVYLCASSQSSYEQYFGPGTRLTVT.

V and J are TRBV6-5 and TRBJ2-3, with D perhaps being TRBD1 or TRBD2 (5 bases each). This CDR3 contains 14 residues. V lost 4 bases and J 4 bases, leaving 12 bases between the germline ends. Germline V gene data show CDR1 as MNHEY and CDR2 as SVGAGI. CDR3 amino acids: CASSLLGEPDTQYF. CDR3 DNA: TGTGCCAGCAGTTTACTGGGGGAACCAGATACGCAGTATTTT.

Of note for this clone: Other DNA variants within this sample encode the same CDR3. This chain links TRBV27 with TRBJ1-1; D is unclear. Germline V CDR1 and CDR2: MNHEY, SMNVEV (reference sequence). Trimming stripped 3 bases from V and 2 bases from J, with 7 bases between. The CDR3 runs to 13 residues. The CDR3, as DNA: TGTGCCAGCAGTTTTGGGCTAAACACTGAAGCTTTCTTT. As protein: CASSFGLNTEAFF.

The CDR3 is CASTPKVNTEAFF. The CDR3 nucleotides read TGTGCCAGCACCCCCAAGGTGAACACTGAAGCTTTCTTT. V gene TRBV2 combines with J gene TRBJ1-1; D ambiguous. This CDR3 spans 13 amino acids. Trimming removed 7 bases from V and 0 bases from J, with 9 bases in between. Germline lookup yields CDR1 SNHLY and CDR2 FYNNEI.

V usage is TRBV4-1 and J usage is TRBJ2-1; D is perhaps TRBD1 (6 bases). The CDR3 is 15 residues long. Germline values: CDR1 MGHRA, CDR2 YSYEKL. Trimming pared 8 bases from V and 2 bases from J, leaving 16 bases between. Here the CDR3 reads CASSQRQATYNEQFF. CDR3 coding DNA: TGCGCCAGCTCCCAAAGACAGGCTACCTACAATGAGCAGTTCTTC.

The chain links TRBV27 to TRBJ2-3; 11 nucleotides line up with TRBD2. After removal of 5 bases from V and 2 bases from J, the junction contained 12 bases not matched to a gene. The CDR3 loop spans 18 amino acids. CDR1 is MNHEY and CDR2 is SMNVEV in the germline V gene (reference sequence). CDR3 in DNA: TGTGCCAGCAGTCCCAAGGGACTAGCGGAGGGGATCACAGATACGCAGTATTTT. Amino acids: CASSPKGLAEGITDTQYF.

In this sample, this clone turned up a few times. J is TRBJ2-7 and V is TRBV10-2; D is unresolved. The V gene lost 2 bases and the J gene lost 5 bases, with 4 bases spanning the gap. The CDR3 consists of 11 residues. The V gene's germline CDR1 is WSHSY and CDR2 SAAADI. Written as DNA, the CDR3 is TGCGCCAGCAGTGAGATCGACGAGCAGTACTTC. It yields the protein CASSEIDEQYF.

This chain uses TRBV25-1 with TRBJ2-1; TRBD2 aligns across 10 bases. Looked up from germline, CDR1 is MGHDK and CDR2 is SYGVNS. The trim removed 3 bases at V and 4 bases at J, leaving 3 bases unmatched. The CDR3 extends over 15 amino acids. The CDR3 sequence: CASSDTSGMYNEQFF. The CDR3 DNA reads TGTGCCAGCAGTGACACTAGCGGGATGTACAATGAGCAGTTCTTC.

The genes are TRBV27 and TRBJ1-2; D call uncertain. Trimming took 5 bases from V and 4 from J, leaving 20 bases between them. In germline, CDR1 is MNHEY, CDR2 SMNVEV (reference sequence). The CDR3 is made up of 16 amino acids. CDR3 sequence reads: CASSASLGEAPYGYTF. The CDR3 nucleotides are TGTGCCAGCAGTGCGTCCCTTGGTGAGGCCCCCTATGGCTACACCTTC.

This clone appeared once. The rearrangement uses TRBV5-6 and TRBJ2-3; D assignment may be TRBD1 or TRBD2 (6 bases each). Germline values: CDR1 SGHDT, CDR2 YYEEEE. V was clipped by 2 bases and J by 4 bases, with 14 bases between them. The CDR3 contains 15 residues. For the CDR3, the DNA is TGTGCCAGCAGCTTTATGGGGGGCAAGGCAGATACGCAGTATTTT. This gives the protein CASSFMGGKADTQYF.

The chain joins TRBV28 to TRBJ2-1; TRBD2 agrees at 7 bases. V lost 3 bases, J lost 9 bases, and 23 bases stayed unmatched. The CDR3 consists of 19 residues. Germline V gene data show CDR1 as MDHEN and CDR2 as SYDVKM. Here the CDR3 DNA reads TGTGCCAGCAGTTTCTTGGGTTCGGCTAGCGGACGTTTATGGGGTGAGCAGTTCTTC. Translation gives CASSFLGSASGRLWGEQFF. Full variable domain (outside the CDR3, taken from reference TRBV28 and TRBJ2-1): DVKVTQSSRYLVKRTGEKVFLECVQDMDHENMFWYRQDPGLGLRLIYFSYDVKMKEKGDIPEGYSVSREKKERFSLILESASTNQTSMYLCASSFLGSASGRLWGEQFFGPGTRLTVL.

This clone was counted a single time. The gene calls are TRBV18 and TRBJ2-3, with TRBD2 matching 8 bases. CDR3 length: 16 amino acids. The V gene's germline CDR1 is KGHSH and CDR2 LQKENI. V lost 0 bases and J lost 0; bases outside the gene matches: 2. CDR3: CASSPPSGKSTDTQYF. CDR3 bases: TGTGCCAGCTCACCACCTAGCGGGAAAAGCACAGATACGCAGTATTTT.

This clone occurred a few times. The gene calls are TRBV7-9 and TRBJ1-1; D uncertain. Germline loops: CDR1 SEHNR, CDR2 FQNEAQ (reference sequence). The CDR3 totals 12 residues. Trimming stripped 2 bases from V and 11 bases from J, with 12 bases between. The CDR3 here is CASSLQASGAFF. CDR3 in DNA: TGTGCCAGCAGCTTACAGGCCTCGGGGGCTTTCTTT.